The 10 T cell receptor beta chains reported below all come from one sample, sequenced in a study of shared clonotypes between healthy human individuals (dated by TCRdb to between 2020 and 2021). Library construction relied on the immunoSEQ multiplex PCR assay. What TCRdb holds here is the immuneACCESS table cut down to in-frame rearrangements. Part of the clones is not present; checked against another copy, under half of the missing clones reflect an unresolved V gene, and the others are unexplained. Here the sample has hundreds of thousands of clones; 85% to 95% occur a single time. The ten biggest clones cover around 0.11% of the sample. CD8 naive samples consisted of CD45RO-negative cells that were positively selected for CCR7, yielding a CD45RA+CCR7+ population without TemRA cells. The sequenced sample consisted of naive CD8+ T cells sorted from blood. Sample cell subset or site, as interpreted from the label and publication: CD45RA+CCR7+. The source of these receptors is a woman aged 25 to 45 in good health.

The V and J genes are TRBV19 and TRBJ2-2; D unresolved. Germline lookup yields CDR1 LNHDA and CDR2 SQIVND (reference sequence). CDR3 length: 16 residues. The V and J ends lost 2 bases and 0 bases respectively, with 10 bases between them. The DNA of the CDR3 is TGTGCCAGTAGTATATATTGGGCTACGAACACCGGGGAGCTGTTTTTT. It translates to CASSIYWATNTGELFF.

The chain couples TRBV7-6 to TRBJ2-1, with 10 nucleotides matching TRBD2. With 5 bases clipped from V and 5 bases from J, the junction kept 9 bases outside the gene matches. CDR1 and CDR2 (germline): SGHVS, FNYEAQ. The CDR3 runs to 16 residues. CDR3 bases: TGTGCCAGCAGCGTGCCGAGGACTAGCGGCAACAATGAGCAGTTCTTC. It specifies CASSVPRTSGNNEQFF.

This chain joins TRBV5-6 and TRBJ2-3; TRBD2 agrees at 10 bases. The germline CDR1 and CDR2 sequences are SGHDT and YYEEEE. V was pared by 8 bases and J by 0 bases, with 6 bases of the junction left unmatched. The CDR3 consists of 15 residues. CDR3 in DNA: TGTGCCAGTCGGACTAGCGGTGCTAGCACAGATACGCAGTATTTT. Its translation is CASRTSGASTDTQYF.

V and J are TRBV2 and TRBJ2-7; D is ambiguous. The CDR3 extends over 12 amino acids. V was clipped by 4 bases and J by 2 bases, with 6 bases between them. CDR1 SNHLY and CDR2 FYNNEI come from the germline V gene. CDR3 DNA sequence: TGTGCCAGCAGTGCCCGTACCTACGAGCAGTACTTC. Its protein product is CASSARTYEQYF. The full variable domain, its missing parts supplied by reference TRBV2 and TRBJ2-7, is EPEVTQTPSHQVTQMGQEVILRCVPISNHLYFYWYRQILGQKVEFLVSFYNNEISEKSEIFDDQFSVERPDGSNFTLKIRSTKLEDSAMYFCASSARTYEQYFGPGTRLTVT.

As for this clone: Other DNA sequences in the same sample also yield this CDR3. This chain uses TRBV5-1 with TRBJ2-2, with TRBD2 as a possible D gene (7 bases). This CDR3 spans 15 amino acids. V dropped 1 base and J dropped 3 bases, with 10 bases sitting between them. Germline V gives CDR1 SGHRS, CDR2 YFSETQ. CDR3 in DNA: TGCGCCAGCAGCTTGCGGGGGGCCGACACCGGGGAGCTGTTTTTT. It yields the protein CASSLRGADTGELFF.

The chain combines TRBV5-1 with TRBJ1-5; D not resolved. The CDR3 sequence is 15 residues long. V was clipped by 4 bases and J by 3 bases, with 14 bases between them. The germline V gene has CDR1 SGHRS and CDR2 YFSETQ. Written as DNA, the CDR3 is TGCGCCAGCAGCCCTGGACGGACCCTCAATCAGCCCCAGCATTTT. Protein sequence: CASSPGRTLNQPQHF.

V usage is TRBV7-8 and J usage is TRBJ2-7; 7 nucleotides line up with TRBD2. There are 17 residues in the CDR3. Germline trimming cut 5 bases from V and 3 bases from J; bases unmatched to any gene: 16. Looked up from germline, CDR1 is SGHVS and CDR2 is FQNEAQ. CDR3 residues: CASSPLQVGEGFYEQYF. The CDR3 coding sequence is TGTGCCAGCAGCCCTCTTCAAGTCGGGGAGGGATTCTACGAGCAGTACTTC.

The genes are TRBV28 and TRBJ1-1; D gene uncertain. CDR3 length: 13 amino acids. V was cut by 6 bases and J by 1 base, with 9 bases left in between. The V gene's germline CDR1 is MDHEN and CDR2 SYDVKM. The CDR3 protein is CASRKDRNTEAFF. As DNA, the CDR3 is TGTGCCAGCAGGAAAGATCGGAACACTGAAGCTTTCTTT.

The chain recombines TRBV7-6 with TRBJ2-5; 7 nucleotides match TRBD1. CDR3 length: 14 amino acids. The V segment lost 4 bases and the J segment 4 bases; nucleotides outside the gene matches: 6. CDR1 is SGHVS, CDR2 FNYEAQ, per germline. The CDR3 nucleotides are TGTGCCAGCAGCTCCTACAGGGGTGGAGAGACCCAGTACTTC. Translating gives CASSSYRGGETQYF. The variable domain in full, with the rest retrieved from reference TRBV7-6 and TRBJ2-5, is GAGVSQSPRYKVTKRGQDVALRCDPISGHVSLYWYRQALGQGPEFLTYFNYEAQQDKSGLPNDRFSAERPEGSISTLTIQRTEQRDSAMYRCASSSYRGGETQYFGPGTRLLVL.

The chain has TRBV29-1 and TRBJ1-2; no firm D call. The germline gives CDR1 SQVTM, CDR2 ANQGSEA. The CDR3 consists of 12 residues. The ends were cut back, 3 bases at V and 8 bases at J, with 13 bases in the middle. CDR3 nucleotides: TGCAGCGTTGATCGGGGTATCTGGGGCTACACCTTC. Amino acid sequence: CSVDRGIWGYTF.